The 16 T cell receptor beta chains below were found in one sample sequenced in a study of blood T cell repertoires in COVID-19. Clones were sequenced by immunoSEQ multiplex PCR, and TCRdb holds only the in-frame ones, with some missing. This repertoire shows 150,000 to 200,000 clones, more than 70% found once; its top ten account for roughly 5.6%. Material for sequencing was peripheral blood. All receptors come from a man aged 35 to 55 with active or convalescent COVID-19.

CDR3 sequence (DNA): TGTGCCAGCACCGGCGGGGTTGGGACTCCGAAACCCACCTTC. Translated, it gives CASTGGVGTPKPTF. The chain couples TRBV2 to TRBJ1-2, with a weak D call TRBD1 (5 bases). Germline values: CDR1 SNHLY, CDR2 FYNNEI. The CDR3 is made up of 14 amino acids. V lost 7 bases and J 13 bases, leaving 25 bases between the germline ends.

The chain links TRBV27 to TRBJ1-5; D possibly corresponds to TRBD1 (6 bases). The germline V gene has CDR1 MNHEY and CDR2 SMNVEV (reference sequence). The ends were cut back, 4 bases at V and 3 bases at J, with 10 bases in the middle. The CDR3 has 14 amino acids. For the CDR3, the DNA is TGTGCCAGCAGTTCACAGGGCCTCAATCAGCCCCAGCATTTT. The encoded protein is CASSSQGLNQPQHF.

The chain recombines TRBV7-8 with TRBJ1-5; D is undetermined. The CDR3 sequence is 14 residues long. Germline CDR1 SGHVS, CDR2 FQNEAQ. The V and J ends lost 5 bases and 2 bases respectively, with 10 bases between them. DNA for the CDR3: TGTGCCAGCAGCGTAGACCTAGGCAATCAGCCCCAGCATTTT. Encoded protein: CASSVDLGNQPQHF.

V usage is TRBV12-5 and J usage is TRBJ1-6, with TRBD1 matching 8 bases. Germline CDR1 reads LGHNT; CDR2 reads FRNRAP. The CDR3 covers 17 residues. J gave up 8 bases and V 2 bases, and 11 bases lay outside the gene matches. The CDR3 DNA reads TGTGCTAGTGGTTTGTCGACAGGGGACGGGGTGGATTCACCCCTCCACTTT. This encodes CASGLSTGDGVDSPLHF.

This chain uses TRBV19 with TRBJ1-5; no clear D. The CDR3 is 15 residues long. Germline CDR1 reads LNHDA; CDR2 reads SQIVND (reference sequence). V shed 0 bases and J shed 0 bases, with 6 bases lying between them. The CDR3 DNA reads as TGTGCCAGTAGTATAGATCAGAATAGCAATCAGCCCCAGCATTTT. Protein sequence: CASSIDQNSNQPQHF.

This clone is a singleton in its sample. The V gene is TRBV4-2, the J gene TRBJ2-5; 9 bases are shared with TRBD2. Per germline, CDR1 LGHNA and CDR2 YNFKEQ. This CDR3 is 16 amino acids long. The J segment lost 4 bases and the V segment lost 0 bases, leaving 6 bases of the junction unmatched. CDR3 coding DNA: TGTGCCAGCAGCCAAGAGGGCGGGGGGGCCAGAGAGACCCAGTACTTC. Its translation is CASSQEGGGARETQYF.

This clone was seen just once. The chain is built from TRBV4-3 and TRBJ1-2; D is unresolved. Trimming left V 1 base short and J 5 bases short, with 11 bases between. Germline V gives CDR1 LGHNA, CDR2 YSLEER. This CDR3 is built from 14 residues. CDR3 bases: TGCGCCAGCAGCCAAGTTGGAGGGAGGTATGGCTACACCTTC. This codes for CASSQVGGRYGYTF.

This rearrangement joins TRBV6-2 or TRBV6-3 to TRBJ1-2; TRBD1 matches 9 bases. With V trimmed by 5 bases and J by 7 bases, 5 bases remained unmatched. The CDR3 extends over 13 amino acids. Germline values: CDR1 MNHEY, CDR2 SVGEGT. The CDR3 nucleotides are TGTGCCAGCAGTAAACACAGGGGGCTTGGCTACACCTTC. Protein product: CASSKHRGLGYTF.

The chain employs TRBV4-2 and TRBJ1-1, with TRBD1 as a possible D gene (6 bases). Germline V gene sequence: CDR1 LGHNA, CDR2 YNFKEQ. This CDR3 is built from 16 residues. The V gene lost 4 bases and the J gene lost 0 bases, with 15 bases spanning the gap. Here the CDR3 DNA reads TGTGCCAGCAGCCGGCACAGGGTCGGGATGAACACTGAAGCTTTCTTT. This sequence encodes CASSRHRVGMNTEAFF.

V and J are TRBV10-3 and TRBJ2-3; 7 nucleotides line up with TRBD1. J gave up 7 bases and V 4 bases, and 11 bases lay outside the gene matches. CDR3 length equals 15 residues. Germline CDR1 is ENHRY and CDR2 is SYGVKD. CDR3 DNA sequence: TGTGCCATCAGTGTCTTGGGGACAGACACTTATACGCAGTATTTT. Translating it yields CAISVLGTDTYTQYF.

This chain joins TRBV27 and TRBJ2-7; D is unresolved. The V end lost 7 bases, the J end lost 2 bases, and 15 bases lay between the germline ends. Germline loops: CDR1 MNHEY, CDR2 SMNVEV (reference sequence). The CDR3 is 14 residues long. The CDR3 reads CASKQSFGAYEQYF. In DNA, the CDR3 is TGTGCCAGCAAACAGTCTTTCGGCGCCTACGAGCAGTACTTC.

The rearrangement links TRBV2 to TRBJ1-1; weak D call: TRBD1 (5 bases). V was cut by 2 bases and J by 4 bases, with 11 bases left in between. The CDR3 has 14 amino acids. CDR1 SNHLY and CDR2 FYNNEI come from the germline V gene. CDR3 region: CASSERDLGTEAFF. CDR3 DNA: TGTGCCAGCAGTGAAAGGGACTTGGGCACTGAAGCTTTCTTT.

The V and J genes are TRBV5-1 and TRBJ1-3, with TRBD1 as a possible D gene (5 bases). Germline assignment: CDR1 SGHRS and CDR2 YFSETQ. Trimming removed 5 bases at V and 0 bases at J, with 6 bases between. The CDR3 totals 13 residues. The CDR3 protein is CASRGGSGNTIYF. CDR3 DNA: TGCGCCAGCAGGGGGGGCTCTGGAAACACCATATATTTT.

The V and J genes are TRBV15 and TRBJ2-5, with 9 positions matching TRBD1. The junction had 6 bases not matched to a gene; V was cut back by 8 bases and J by 5 bases. This CDR3 comprises 13 residues. Germline V gene sequence: CDR1 LNHNV, CDR2 YYDKDF (reference sequence). The CDR3: CATHRGPGETQYF. CDR3 sequence (DNA): TGTGCCACCCACAGGGGGCCAGGGGAGACCCAGTACTTC.

The J gene is TRBJ2-5, the V gene TRBV27; TRBD1 matches at 7 bases. The CDR3 runs 15 residues. Germline V gene lookup returns CDR1 MNHEY and CDR2 SMNVEV (reference sequence). The V gene end was trimmed by 5 bases and the J gene end by 2 bases; junction bases not matched to a gene: 8. In DNA form, the CDR3 reads TGTGCCAGCAGTCTTTACAGGGGACAACAAGAGACCCAGTACTTC. Protein sequence: CASSLYRGQQETQYF.

The V gene is TRBV6-5, the J gene TRBJ2-3, with TRBD2 matching over 8 bases. Germline V gene lookup returns CDR1 MNHEY and CDR2 SVGAGI. The CDR3 is 15 residues long. The V segment lost 6 bases and the J segment 14 bases; nucleotides outside the gene matches: 19. In DNA, the CDR3 is TGTGCCAGCAGGGCCGGGGCAGCGGGGGCCTCCGGTTGGTATTTT. This gives the protein CASRAGAAGASGWYF.